The clone carrying this TCR beta chain appeared many times. In TCRdb, the 5' RACE reads were re-called with MiXCR into one record per CDR3 protein. The sample holds around 27,000 distinct CDR3 sequences, 3.5% to 5% seen once. CDR1 is SQVTM, CDR2 ANQGSEA, per germline. V was trimmed by 5 bases and J by 4 bases, leaving 10 bases between them. The CDR3 is made up of 12 amino acids. This sample is drawn from a study of T cells after yellow fever vaccination. The clonotype comes from a man younger than 45 who received the YFV17D yellow fever vaccine. The chain has TRBV29-1 and TRBJ2-3; no reliable D call. The sample consisted of CD8+ T cells sorted from PBMCs, taken 5 days after the yellow fever booster vaccination. The CDR3 loop is CSVWVGPDTQYF. As DNA, the CDR3 is TGCAGCGTTTGGGTGGGCCCAGATACGCAGTATTTT.